The 21 T cell receptor beta chains below come from one sample, sequenced in a study of regulatory T cells. Primers: 52 TRBV forward and 13 TRBJ reverse. This table comes from immunoSEQ multiplex PCR, and its TCRdb copy is limited to in-frame clones, with some not included. The repertoire holds 4,500 to 7,000 clones, less than 85% seen once, with around 29% in the top ten. Sequencing used CD8+ T cells sorted from blood. These receptors were obtained from a child between 10 and 17 years old with CD3G deficiency.

The chain is built from TRBV7-9 and TRBJ2-1; 7 bases line up with TRBD2. The V segment lost 0 bases and the J segment 12 bases; nucleotides outside the gene matches: 2. The CDR3 covers 12 residues. CDR1 is SEHNR, CDR2 FQNEAQ, per germline (reference sequence). CDR3: CASSLAGGPQFF. The CDR3 DNA follows: TGTGCCAGCAGCTTAGCGGGAGGGCCGCAGTTCTTC. Looking up the rest from reference TRBV7-9 and TRBJ2-1 gives the full variable domain: DTGVSQNPRHKITKRGQNVTFRCDPISEHNRLYWYRQTLGQGPEFLTYFQNEAQLEKSRLLSDRFSAERPKGSFSTLEIQRTEQGDSAMYLCASSLAGGPQFFGPGTRLTVL.

A word on this clone: Its ends do not fully match the called genes, so a read error is possible. This chain links TRBV6-1 with TRBJ1-2, with TRBD1 identical over 10 bases. Germline V gene sequence: CDR1 MNHNS, CDR2 SASEGT. This CDR3 region has 13 residues. The CDR3 is CASSEGTGDGYTF. CDR3 nucleotides: TGTGCCAGCAGCGAAGGGACAGGGGACGGCTACACCTTC.

The rearrangement joins TRBV6-1 to TRBJ2-1; 10 bases match TRBD2. The CDR3 totals 15 residues. Per the germline V gene, CDR1 is MNHNS and CDR2 is SASEGT. With V trimmed by 7 bases and J by 8 bases, 11 bases remained unmatched. The CDR3 loop is CASTPTSGLAHEQFF. The DNA of the CDR3 is TGTGCCAGCACTCCGACTAGCGGGTTGGCCCATGAGCAGTTCTTC.

The gene calls are TRBV28 and TRBJ2-7; D is undetermined. V dropped 6 bases and J dropped 4 bases, with 13 bases sitting between them. The length of the CDR3 is 13 residues. Germline loops: CDR1 MDHEN, CDR2 SYDVKM. CDR3 DNA sequence: TGTGCCAGCAGCCTCTCCTTTGGGTACGAGCAGTACTTC. It codes for CASSLSFGYEQYF.

The chain couples TRBV7-8 to TRBJ2-3, with TRBD2 matching 9 bases. Unmatched junction bases numbered 11, after V lost 2 bases and J lost 2 bases. The CDR3 runs to 18 residues. Germline CDR1 SGHVS, CDR2 FQNEAQ. CDR3 region: CASSLLYAAGGFTDTQYF. CDR3 coding DNA: TGTGCCAGCAGCTTATTATACGCAGCGGGAGGTTTCACAGATACGCAGTATTTT.

The chain is built from TRBV27 and TRBJ1-1; 9 bases agree with TRBD1. The CDR3 consists of 14 residues. The V gene's germline CDR1 is MNHEY and CDR2 SMNVEV (reference sequence). The V and J ends lost 5 bases and 5 bases, in that order; junction bases with no gene match: 6. The DNA for the CDR3 is TGTGCCAGCAGTACCACAGGGGGCGCGACTGAAGCTTTCTTT. The encoded protein is CASSTTGGATEAFF.

The chain uses TRBV11-1 and TRBJ2-1; 8 nucleotides line up with TRBD1. With V trimmed by 1 base and J by 8 bases, 4 bases remained unmatched. This CDR3 has 14 amino acids. Germline V CDR1 and CDR2: SGHAT, FQDESV (reference sequence). CDR3 DNA sequence: TGTGCCAGCAGCTTAGGACAGGGGAAGGATGAGCAGTTCTTC. This sequence encodes CASSLGQGKDEQFF.

The count of this clone is one. The chain couples TRBV6-1 to TRBJ2-7, with a weak D call TRBD2 (6 bases). CDR3 length: 13 residues. Germline CDR1 MNHNS, CDR2 SASEGT. Between the trimmed V and J ends, which lost 4 bases and 3 bases, there was a span of 10 bases. The CDR3 DNA is TGTGCCAGCAGTGCTAGCGCGAGCTACGAGCAGTACTTC. This sequence encodes CASSASASYEQYF.

In the case of this clone: Mismatch with germline at one junction end may stem from a read error. The chain is built from TRBV6-1 and TRBJ2-5, with D tentatively TRBD1 (6 bases). The end of the DNA fits TRBJ2-7 better, so the J call may be wrong. This CDR3 is 14 amino acids long. CDR1 is MNHNS and CDR2 is SASEGT in the germline V gene. The CDR3 DNA sequence: TGTGCCATCAGTGAGATGGGGGCAGGCGACGAGCAGTACTTC. The encoded protein is CAISEMGAGDEQYF.

The CDR3 nucleotides are TGTGCCAGCCGAACAGGGGGCACTGAAGCTTTCTTT. This sequence encodes CASRTGGTEAFF. This chain joins TRBV6-1 and TRBJ1-1, with TRBD1 matching 8 bases. V lost 8 bases, J lost 4 bases, and 3 bases stayed unmatched. The germline V gene encodes CDR1 MNHNS and CDR2 SASEGT. This CDR3 has 12 amino acids.

The genes are TRBV9 and TRBJ2-3, with 8 bases fitting TRBD1. V lost 3 bases, J lost 1 base, and 7 bases stayed unmatched. Germline CDR1 reads SGDLS; CDR2 reads YYNGEE. The CDR3 spans 16 residues. The CDR3 region has the DNA TGTGCCAGCAGCGCATCGGACAGGGACGGCACAGATACGCAGTATTTT. Translated, it gives CASSASDRDGTDTQYF.

This clone was detected only once. The chain links TRBV7-8 to TRBJ2-7; D might be TRBD1 or TRBD2, each matching 5 bases. CDR3 length: 13 residues. The germline V gene has CDR1 SGHVS and CDR2 FQNEAQ. Trimming took 5 bases from V and 4 from J, leaving 12 bases between them. The DNA of the CDR3 is TGTGCCAGCAGCCGGGGACGTGGGTACGAGCAGTACTTC. It specifies CASSRGRGYEQYF.

The chain has TRBV7-8 and TRBJ2-7, with 15 bases identical to TRBD2. With V trimmed by 4 bases and J by 7 bases, 8 bases remained unmatched. This CDR3 has 16 amino acids. Germline CDR1 is SGHVS and CDR2 is FQNEAQ. The CDR3 protein is CASSYGTGTSGREQYF. DNA of the CDR3: TGTGCCAGCAGCTACGGGACCGGGACTAGCGGGAGGGAGCAGTACTTC.

The chain has TRBV5-1 and TRBJ2-1, with TRBD2 matching over 7 bases. The germline CDR1 and CDR2 sequences are SGHRS and YFSETQ. This CDR3 has 16 residues. V lost 0 bases to trimming and J lost 1 base; unmatched junction nucleotides: 4. The CDR3 loop reads CASSLGSGGSYNEQFF. Here the CDR3 DNA reads TGCGCCAGCAGCTTGGGTTCGGGGGGTTCCTACAATGAGCAGTTCTTC. Drawing the rest from reference TRBV5-1 and TRBJ2-1, the complete variable domain is KAGVTQTPRYLIKTRGQQVTLSCSPISGHRSVSWYQQTPGQGLQFLFEYFSETQRNKGNFPGRFSGRQFSNSRSEMNVSTLELGDSALYLCASSLGSGGSYNEQFFGPGTRLTVL.

This rearrangement joins TRBV7-8 to TRBJ2-7; 9 bases are a match to TRBD1. Germline assignment: CDR1 SGHVS and CDR2 FQNEAQ. The CDR3 has 14 amino acids. The J segment lost 4 bases and the V segment lost 4 bases, leaving 5 bases of the junction unmatched. The CDR3 nucleotides read TGTGCCAGCAGCTCCGGACAGGGGCGGTACGAGCAGTACTTC. Its protein product is CASSSGQGRYEQYF.

This rearrangement joins TRBV11-3 to TRBJ2-2; D call uncertain. CDR3 size: 17 residues. The V end was cut by 4 bases, the J end by 1 base, with 16 bases between. CDR1 is SGHNT, CDR2 YENEEA, per germline. This CDR3 is CASSSPSYRENTGELFF. DNA for the CDR3: TGTGCCAGCAGCTCACCTTCTTATAGGGAGAACACCGGGGAGCTGTTTTTT.

The V call is TRBV11-2, the J call TRBJ2-2, with 7 bases aligning to TRBD1. CDR1 SGHAT and CDR2 FQNNGV come from the germline V gene. This CDR3 is built from 18 residues. J lost 3 bases, V lost 0 bases, and 10 bases had no gene match. CDR3 DNA sequence: TGTGCCAGCAGCTTAGATGCTCGGACAGGACGTTACACCGGGGAGCTGTTTTTT. It translates to CASSLDARTGRYTGELFF.

This chain joins TRBV19 and TRBJ2-1; 11 nucleotides match TRBD2. With V trimmed by 4 bases and J by 4 bases, 3 bases remained unmatched. The CDR3 has 15 amino acids. CDR1 and CDR2 from the germline V gene are LNHDA and SQIVND (reference sequence). The CDR3 DNA sequence: TGTGCCAGTAGTAAACTAGCGGGAGCTTACAATGAGCAGTTCTTC. Protein sequence: CASSKLAGAYNEQFF.

The rearrangement joins TRBV28 to TRBJ2-1; D is ambiguous. Germline CDR1 and CDR2: MDHEN and SYDVKM. CDR3 size: 15 residues. V lost 3 bases, J lost 5 bases, and 14 bases lay in between. The CDR3 DNA follows: TGTGCCAGCAGTTTTAGTATCGGCCCTAACAATGAGCAGTTCTTC. It encodes CASSFSIGPNNEQFF.

The chain carries TRBV27 and TRBJ2-1; 12 nucleotides line up with TRBD2. The V gene end was trimmed by 6 bases and the J gene end by 7 bases; junction bases not matched to a gene: 10. Germline lookup yields CDR1 MNHEY and CDR2 SMNVEV (reference sequence). This CDR3 spans 16 amino acids. The CDR3, as DNA: TGTGCCAGCAGGCTTCTAGCGGGGGGGTCGAAGAATGAGCAGTTCTTC. Its protein is CASRLLAGGSKNEQFF.

The genes are TRBV18 and TRBJ2-5; D is possibly TRBD1 (5 bases). Trimming removed 5 bases at V and 1 base at J, with 14 bases between. The germline CDR1 and CDR2 sequences are KGHSH and LQKENI. This CDR3 spans 15 amino acids. CDR3 in amino acids: CASSATIGAQETQYF. In DNA, the CDR3 is TGTGCCAGCTCAGCAACCATAGGGGCCCAAGAGACCCAGTACTTC.